A single sample is the source of the 11 T cell receptor beta chains below, sequenced in a study of memory CD4+ T cells and cytomegalovirus serostatus. TCRdb's copy holds only in-frame clones and misses some; the assay was immunoSEQ multiplex PCR. The table lists around 45,000 clones, around 74% of them singletons. Single viable CD3+CD4+CD8-CD45RO+ cells were sorted as the memory CD4+ T cells. The sequenced material came from memory CD4+ T cells from blood. The receptors here all came from an adult in good health and CMV-seronegative.

This clone occurred once. The V gene is TRBV7-8, the J gene TRBJ2-7; D is uncertain. This CDR3 is built from 12 residues. Germline CDR1 and CDR2: SGHVS and FQNEAQ. The V end was cut by 1 base, the J end by 6 bases, with 7 bases between. The CDR3 DNA follows: TGTGCCAGCAGCTTAGTTATCAGCGAGCAGTACTTC. It translates to CASSLVISEQYF.

The CDR3 region is CASSQGPVAGGNSPLHF. In DNA, the CDR3 is TGTGCCAGCAGCCAGGGCCCCGTAGCGGGGGGCAATTCACCCCTCCACTTT. The V gene is TRBV4-2, the J gene TRBJ1-6; D is perhaps TRBD1 (6 bases). This CDR3 contains 17 residues. The germline V gene has CDR1 LGHNA and CDR2 YNFKEQ. The ends were cut back, 3 bases at V and 7 bases at J, with 19 bases in the middle.

The chain joins TRBV4-3 to TRBJ1-2, with D tentatively TRBD1 (6 bases). The CDR3 has 14 amino acids. CDR1 is LGHNA, CDR2 YSLEER, per germline. V shed 1 base and J shed 10 bases, with 16 bases lying between them. As DNA, the CDR3 is TGCGCCAGCAGCCAAGCCCCCCTGACAGGCTACTACACCTTC. It encodes CASSQAPLTGYYTF.

The sample holds one count of this clone. The chain has TRBV7-2 and TRBJ2-3; D call uncertain. The CDR3 covers 12 residues. Trimming took off 8 bases at V and 0 bases at J, with 6 bases between the two ends. The germline gives CDR1 SGHTA, CDR2 FQGNSA. This CDR3 reads CASGVSTDTQYF. The CDR3 DNA reads TGTGCCAGCGGGGTAAGCACAGATACGCAGTATTTT. The full variable domain, in which reference TRBV7-2 and TRBJ2-3 provide the parts outside the CDR3, is GAGVSQSPSNKVTEKGKDVELRCDPISGHTALYWYRQSLGQGLEFLIYFQGNSAPDKSGLPSDRFSAERTGGSVSTLTIQRTQQEDSAVYLCASGVSTDTQYFGPGTRLTVL.

The chain combines TRBV9 with TRBJ1-1; weak D call: TRBD1 (5 bases). The CDR3 runs 17 residues. V was shortened by 0 bases and J by 1 base, with 16 bases between the two germline ends. Germline-derived CDR1 and CDR2 are SGDLS and YYNGEE. CDR3 DNA sequence: TGTGCCAGCAGCGTAGGGGGGGTCCAAAAAGGGAACACTGAAGCTTTCTTT. Translating gives CASSVGGVQKGNTEAFF.

This chain connects TRBV7-8 to TRBJ1-2; weak D call: TRBD1 (5 bases). V lost 5 bases and J 5 bases, leaving 18 bases between the germline ends. Germline CDR1 and CDR2: SGHVS and FQNEAQ. This CDR3 has 15 residues. The CDR3 reads CASSQGAAHQYGYTF. The CDR3 DNA reads as TGTGCCAGCAGCCAAGGGGCTGCCCATCAGTATGGCTACACCTTC.

This clone has a handful of counts. The chain is built from TRBV30 and TRBJ2-5; D unclear. CDR1 GTSNPN and CDR2 SVGIG come from the germline V gene (reference sequence). V lost 4 bases and J 1 base, leaving 16 bases between the germline ends. This CDR3 region has 15 residues. The CDR3 sequence: CAWTPIGQVQETQYF. The CDR3 DNA reads as TGTGCCTGGACCCCCATTGGTCAAGTCCAAGAGACCCAGTACTTC.

The genes are TRBV10-3 and TRBJ1-2; D remains unclear. V lost 5 bases and J 3 bases, leaving 10 bases between the germline ends. The germline V gene encodes CDR1 ENHRY and CDR2 SYGVKD. There are 13 residues in the CDR3. The CDR3 DNA reads TGTGCCATCAGTCCCCAACAAGACTATGGCTACACCTTC. Its translation: CAISPQQDYGYTF.

This clone occurred a few times. The chain has TRBV20-1 and TRBJ2-1; tentative D call: TRBD2 (6 bases). Looked up from germline, CDR1 is DFQATT and CDR2 is SNEGSKA (reference sequence). The CDR3 extends over 10 amino acids. The V and J ends lost 3 bases and 12 bases respectively, with 9 bases between them. CDR3 in DNA: TGCAGTGCTAGTGAGGAGGGGCAGTTCTTC. Protein sequence: CSASEEGQFF.

This clone has more than one count but fewer than ten. CDR3 in DNA: TGTGCCAGCAGAACAGGGGGGGGTGGCTACACCTTC. Its translation: CASRTGGGGYTF. J is TRBJ1-2 and V is TRBV2; 8 bases map to TRBD1. The germline V gene has CDR1 SNHLY and CDR2 FYNNEI. The CDR3 covers 12 residues. The V segment lost 6 bases and the J segment 7 bases; nucleotides outside the gene matches: 4.

This clone was counted only a few times. The chain has TRBV27 and TRBJ2-4; 9 bases line up with TRBD1. The germline V gene encodes CDR1 MNHEY and CDR2 SMNVEV (reference sequence). V dropped 6 bases and J dropped 0; count of bases not matched to a gene: 6. CDR3 length: 16 amino acids. CDR3 protein: CASSLIQGAAKNIQYF. DNA of the CDR3: TGTGCCAGCAGCCTTATACAGGGGGCAGCCAAAAACATTCAGTACTTC.